This T cell receptor beta chain was obtained from a study of T cells in Graves' hyperthyroidism and ophthalmopathy. Study outcomes and limitations: Peripheral blood also featured most of the thyroid clonotypes expanded above 0.001.

Amplified TCR beta CDR3 regions derived from RNA transcripts. The study used the HTBI primer set for a first-round RT-PCR of the TCR CDR3. Each CDR3 protein gets one entry after TCRdb re-called the multiplex PCR reads with MiXCR. Found here are a few hundred thousand distinct CDR3 sequences, under 20% of them singletons; the top ten hold 17%. Among ophthalmopathy patients, the Clinical Activity Score reached at least 3, the NOSPECS grade reached at least 4, and duration remained under 3 months. Exclusion of patients followed from uncontrolled infection, other autoimmune disease, pregnancy or lactation. 9 to 10 ml fresh peripheral blood yielded the PBMCs. This CDR3 region has 15 residues. CDR1 is SGDLS and CDR2 is YYNGEE in the germline V gene. Worth noting for this clonotype: Its antigen remains unknown. This may stem from a read error, because a much larger clone lies one nucleotide away.

The source material was blood. The gene calls are TRBV9 and TRBJ2-5; 10 bases are shared with TRBD2. The receptor was isolated from a woman aged 18-29 years with Graves' ophthalmopathy. CDR3 bases: TGTGCCAGCAGCGTAGCTAGCGGGGGTGGAGAGACCCAGCACTTC. It codes for CASSVASGGGETQHF.